This TCR beta chain was observed in a study of blood T cell repertoires in COVID-19. The protocol was immunoSEQ multiplex PCR, while the TCRdb copy is restricted to in-frame clones and leaves out a portion. The sample includes around 94,000 clones, around 90% of them seen just once. J was trimmed by 6 bases and V by 5 bases; bases with no gene match: 6. CDR3 length: 13 amino acids. CDR1 and CDR2 (germline): SGHTA, FQGTGA. The source is a woman in her forties or fifties with COVID-19, enrolled during active disease. Sequencing input: peripheral blood. The chain uses TRBV7-3 and TRBJ1-1, with 7 bases identical to TRBD1. CDR3 region: CASSVQGVAEAFF. The DNA of the CDR3 is TGTGCCAGCAGCGTCCAGGGGGTCGCTGAAGCTTTCTTT.